This T cell receptor (beta chain) was captured in a study of blood T cell repertoires in COVID-19. Germline V gene sequence: CDR1 SGHRS, CDR2 YFSETQ. V trimming: 0 bases; J trimming: 5 bases; junction bases outside the gene matches: 5. CDR3 length: 15 amino acids. In the original processing: From reference gene primer amplification, estimates of nucleated cell counts were derived. Some clones are missing from TCRdb's copy, which holds only in-frame ones; the method was immunoSEQ multiplex PCR. V and J calls plus clone size are reproduced from that table; the DNA served to infer D and trimming. The data contain hundreds of thousands of clones, roughly 85% of them singletons. The study assigned cohorts using participant-reported clinical history.

This clonotype was sampled from a woman aged 50 to 65 with acute COVID-19. The gene calls are TRBV5-1 and TRBJ2-1; 7 nucleotides agree with TRBD2. Sequencing was done on a sample of PBMCs or T cells enriched from blood (not recorded which). The DNA of the CDR3 is TGCGCCAGCAGCTTGGTTGGGACTACCGACAATGAGCAGTTCTTC. This gives the protein CASSLVGTTDNEQFF.